What follows are 30 T cell receptor beta chains derived from one specimen sequenced in a study of early T cells in non-severe SARS-CoV-2 infection. One entry per CDR3 protein results from TCRdb running MiXCR on the 5' RACE reads. The data contain around 84,000 distinct CDR3 sequences, approximately 15% of them singletons. The sample comprised whole blood. These receptors all come from an adult who was a healthcare worker with PCR-confirmed SARS-CoV-2 infection or an uninfected control (not recorded which).

The V and J genes are TRBV3-1 and TRBJ2-7, with 8 bases identical to TRBD2. With 2 bases clipped from V and 0 bases from J, the junction kept 3 bases outside the gene matches. CDR3 size: 15 residues. Germline CDR1 and CDR2: LGHDT and YNNKEL (reference sequence). The CDR3 DNA is TGTGCCAGCAGCCAAACTAGCGGTAGCTCCTACGAGCAGTACTTC. Translating gives CASSQTSGSSYEQYF.

In regard to this clonotype: Relative to the germline gene, one junction end is altered; a read error may explain this. The rearrangement joins TRBV27 to TRBJ1-4; 7 bases map to TRBD1. CDR1 is MNHEY, CDR2 SMNVEV, per germline (reference sequence). CDR3 size: 21 residues. The DNA of the CDR3 is TGTGCCAGCAGTCTCTCCACCCCCCGGGACAGTGTTTTGGGGGTTAGCGAAAAACTTTTTTTT. This gives the protein CASSLSTPRDSVLGVSEKLFF. Variable domain in full (rest from reference TRBV27 and TRBJ1-4): EAQVTQNPRYLITVTGKKLTVTCSQNMNHEYMSWYRQDPGLGLRQIYYSMNVEVTDKGDVPEGYKVSRKEKRNFPLILESPSPNQTSLYFCASSLSTPRDSVLGVSEKLFFGSGTQLSVL.

The V gene is TRBV20-1, the J gene TRBJ2-2, with 10 bases aligning to TRBD2. CDR3 length: 15 amino acids. The J segment lost 2 bases and the V segment lost 3 bases, leaving 3 bases of the junction unmatched. CDR1 DFQATT and CDR2 SNEGSKA come from the germline V gene (reference sequence). CDR3 loop: CSARSSGGNTGELFF. The CDR3 nucleotides are TGCAGTGCTAGGTCTAGCGGGGGAAACACCGGGGAGCTGTTTTTT.

The CDR3 DNA follows: TGTGCCAGCAGTTCCCCCCGGGGACAGGTGGGATTAGCGCAGTACTTC. This gives the protein CASSSPRGQVGLAQYF. The chain joins TRBV28 to TRBJ2-7, with 8 bases aligning to TRBD1. Germline V gene data show CDR1 as MDHEN and CDR2 as SYDVKM. The CDR3 length is 16 residues. Trimming took 4 bases from V and 9 from J; bases not matched to a gene: 17.

The CDR3 protein is CASSLRAGELFF. The CDR3 DNA is TGTGCCAGCAGCTTAAGGGCCGGGGAGCTGTTTTTT. The V call is TRBV7-2, the J call TRBJ2-2, with D hard to call. Germline CDR1 SGHTA, CDR2 FQGNSA. V lost 2 bases and J lost 6, with 4 bases in between. The CDR3 extends over 12 amino acids.

The chain recombines TRBV5-1 with TRBJ1-2; the match to TRBD1 covers 7 bases. V lost 4 bases and J lost 4; bases outside the gene matches: 7. Germline assignment: CDR1 SGHRS and CDR2 YFSETQ. The CDR3 contains 14 residues. The CDR3 here is CASSPDRTIYGYTF. CDR3 DNA: TGCGCCAGCAGCCCGGACAGGACGATCTATGGCTACACCTTC.

This clonotype occurred a few times. This chain uses TRBV11-2 with TRBJ2-5; 8 bases align to TRBD1. The V gene's germline CDR1 is SGHAT and CDR2 FQNNGV. This CDR3 is built from 14 residues. V was pared by 4 bases and J by 2 bases, with 3 bases of the junction left unmatched. CDR3 loop: CASSWDRSQETQYF. In nucleotides, the CDR3 is TGTGCCAGCAGCTGGGACAGGTCTCAAGAGACCCAGTACTTC.

As concerns this clonotype: The junction and the germline gene differ at one end; a read error may be behind it. The genes are TRBV14 and TRBJ2-1; the D gene is possibly TRBD2 (7 bases). Germline V gene data show CDR1 as SGHDN and CDR2 as FVKESK. The CDR3 has 12 residues. CDR3 nucleotide sequence: TGTGCCAGCAGCCCGGGGGGCGGGAAGAAGATCTTC. Protein product: CASSPGGGKKIF.

This chain connects TRBV6-5 to TRBJ2-5; 10 bases fit TRBD2. Trimming removed 2 bases from V and 5 bases from J; junction bases left unmatched: 5. From germline, CDR1 is MNHEY and CDR2 SVGAGI. The CDR3 contains 15 residues. This CDR3 is CASSYGTSELETQYF. The CDR3 nucleotides are TGTGCCAGCAGTTACGGGACTAGCGAGTTGGAGACCCAGTACTTC.

This clonotype showed up many times. The V gene is TRBV6-5, the J gene TRBJ1-2, with D unresolved. CDR3 length: 14 residues. Germline V lookup: CDR1 MNHEY, CDR2 SVGAGI. Trimming removed 0 bases from V and 4 bases from J, with 9 bases in between. CDR3 loop: CASSYSFSSYGYTF. CDR3 coding DNA: TGTGCCAGCAGTTACTCGTTTTCCTCCTATGGCTACACCTTC.

This clonotype showed up just a few times. The CDR3 DNA is TGCAGCGTTGGCGCCCAAGAGACCCAGTACTTC. As protein: CSVGAQETQYF. This chain connects TRBV29-1 to TRBJ2-5; D is undetermined. This CDR3 is 11 amino acids long. V was pared by 4 bases and J by 1 base, with 4 bases between. CDR1 and CDR2 from the germline V gene are SQVTM and ANQGSEA.

The V call is TRBV5-1, the J call TRBJ2-7; 9 positions agree with TRBD1. V dropped 4 bases and J dropped 2; count of bases not matched to a gene: 4. Germline V gene data show CDR1 as SGHRS and CDR2 as YFSETQ. CDR3 length: 14 residues. The CDR3 bases are TGCGCCAGCAGCACGGGACAGGGCCCCTACGAGCAGTACTTC. As protein: CASSTGQGPYEQYF. Drawing the rest from reference TRBV5-1 and TRBJ2-7, the complete variable domain is KAGVTQTPRYLIKTRGQQVTLSCSPISGHRSVSWYQQTPGQGLQFLFEYFSETQRNKGNFPGRFSGRQFSNSRSEMNVSTLELGDSALYLCASSTGQGPYEQYFGPGTRLTVT.

This clonotype was seen only a few times. This rearrangement joins TRBV3-1 to TRBJ1-1; possibly TRBD1 for D (6 bases). In germline, CDR1 is LGHDT, CDR2 YNNKEL (reference sequence). The CDR3 is 17 residues long. V was trimmed by 4 bases and J by 1 base, leaving 19 bases between them. CDR3 nucleotides: TGTGCCAGCAGCCGGGGGCAGGGTGAAGGACCGAACACTGAAGCTTTCTTT. This translates into CASSRGQGEGPNTEAFF.

This clonotype was seen only a few times. The chain has TRBV20-1 and TRBJ1-1, with D unresolved. The germline CDR1 and CDR2 sequences are DFQATT and SNEGSKA (reference sequence). Trimming removed 3 bases from V and 1 base from J, with 9 bases in between. The CDR3 sequence is 13 residues long. DNA for the CDR3: TGCAGTGCTAGTAGGGATCGGAACACTGAAGCTTTCTTT. Encoded protein: CSASRDRNTEAFF.

This chain uses TRBV5-6 with TRBJ1-1; D is undetermined. CDR1 and CDR2 from the germline V gene are SGHDT and YYEEEE. Trimming took off 2 bases at V and 4 bases at J, with 18 bases between the two ends. This CDR3 has 16 residues. The CDR3 loop reads CASSFPSPSGFTEAFF. The CDR3 DNA reads TGTGCCAGCAGCTTTCCTTCACCCTCTGGATTCACTGAAGCTTTCTTT.

The gene calls are TRBV29-1 and TRBJ2-7; weak D call: TRBD1 (5 bases). V was shortened by 7 bases and J by 3 bases, with 16 bases between the two germline ends. Germline V gives CDR1 SQVTM, CDR2 ANQGSEA. The CDR3 is 13 residues long. Here the CDR3 DNA reads TGCAGCGCAGACAGTACCTCCGGCTACGAGCAGTACTTC. Amino acids: CSADSTSGYEQYF.

In its sample, this clonotype was seen a few times. V is TRBV7-2 and J is TRBJ2-7; TRBD2 is a possible D gene (6 bases). Germline V CDR1 and CDR2: SGHTA, FQGNSA. This CDR3 comprises 14 residues. The ends were cut back, 2 bases at V and 7 bases at J, with 15 bases in the middle. CDR3 bases: TGTGCCAGCAGCTTACGGCCGGGTGCGGGAGAGCAGTACTTC. This codes for CASSLRPGAGEQYF.

V gene TRBV5-6 combines with J gene TRBJ2-5; no reliable D call. The germline V gene encodes CDR1 SGHDT and CDR2 YYEEEE. The CDR3 covers 13 residues. With 5 bases removed from V and 1 base from J, the gap between germline ends came to 9 bases. CDR3 region: CASSLGFQETQYF. Here the CDR3 DNA reads TGTGCCAGCAGTCTAGGATTCCAAGAGACCCAGTACTTC.

This clonotype was seen at least ten times. The chain is built from TRBV18 and TRBJ2-7; D gene ambiguous. V was trimmed by 3 bases and J by 7 bases, leaving 10 bases between them. Germline V gene lookup returns CDR1 KGHSH and CDR2 LQKENI. The CDR3 has 12 residues. The CDR3 region has the DNA TGTGCCAGCTCACCTGCCCTTCGGGAGCAGTACTTC. Translated, it gives CASSPALREQYF. Together with reference TRBV18 and TRBJ2-7, the CDR3 gives the full variable domain: NAGVMQNPRHLVRRRGQEARLRCSPMKGHSHVYWYRQLPEEGLKFMVYLQKENIIDESGMPKERFSAEFPKEGPSILRIQQVVRGDSAAYFCASSPALREQYFGPGTRLTVT.

The table lists this clonotype with a few counts. The chain carries TRBV7-9 and TRBJ2-5; the match to TRBD2 covers 13 bases. V lost 4 bases, J lost 5 bases, and 7 bases stayed unmatched. Germline CDR1 reads SEHNR; CDR2 reads FQNEAQ (reference sequence). The CDR3 sequence is 16 residues long. As DNA, the CDR3 is TGTGCCAGCAGCTGGACTAGCGGGAGTAATATGGAGACCCAGTACTTC. Its protein is CASSWTSGSNMETQYF.

There are a few counts of this clonotype. CDR3 sequence: CASSYSTGSGYEQYF. The CDR3 DNA reads TGTGCCAGCAGTTACTCCACCGGGAGCGGCTACGAGCAGTACTTC. The chain links TRBV6-6 to TRBJ2-7, with D perhaps matching TRBD2 (6 bases). CDR1 is MNHNY and CDR2 is SVGAGI in the germline V gene (reference sequence). There are 15 residues in the CDR3. V lost 0 bases to trimming and J lost 3 bases, with 12 bases between them.

The CDR3: CSARGGRNEQFF. The CDR3 DNA follows: TGCAGTGCTAGGGGGGGGCGGAATGAGCAGTTCTTC. The V call is TRBV20-1, the J call TRBJ2-1, with TRBD2 as a possible D gene (7 bases). CDR3 length: 12 residues. Between the trimmed V and J ends, which lost 3 bases and 7 bases, there was a span of 10 bases. The V gene's germline CDR1 is DFQATT and CDR2 SNEGSKA (reference sequence).

This clonotype was found a few times. The chain uses TRBV5-6 and TRBJ2-1, with 12 bases fitting TRBD2. Germline-derived CDR1 and CDR2 are SGHDT and YYEEEE. V lost 4 bases and J lost 9; bases outside the gene matches: 8. The CDR3 length is 15 residues. Here the CDR3 reads CASSLALAGGLEQFF. In DNA, the CDR3 is TGTGCCAGCAGCCTAGCCCTAGCGGGAGGGCTTGAGCAGTTCTTC.

Ten or more counts support this clonotype. The chain employs TRBV29-1 and TRBJ2-7; no definite D call. The germline V gene encodes CDR1 SQVTM and CDR2 ANQGSEA. V shed 7 bases and J shed 0 bases, with 16 bases lying between them. The CDR3 covers 14 residues. The CDR3 bases are TGCAGCGCCCTGGGAACCATGAGCTCCTACGAGCAGTACTTC. Translated, it gives CSALGTMSSYEQYF.

This clonotype was observed a handful of times. The chain combines TRBV12-3 or TRBV12-4 with TRBJ2-1; 8 nucleotides match TRBD2. V lost 2 bases and J lost 13; bases outside the gene matches: 16. The CDR3 runs to 16 residues. The CDR3 DNA follows: TGTGCCAGCAGTTTAAGAATAGGAGGAGTGGGGACTAGTCAGTTCTTC. Protein sequence: CASSLRIGGVGTSQFF.

This sequence joins TRBV9 and TRBJ1-5, with D perhaps matching TRBD1 (5 bases). CDR1 is SGDLS and CDR2 is YYNGEE in the germline V gene. With 3 bases removed from V and 0 bases from J, the gap between germline ends came to 10 bases. The CDR3 totals 15 residues. The DNA of the CDR3 is TGTGCCAGCAGCGGGGACGGTTATAGCAATCAGCCCCAGCATTTT. It codes for CASSGDGYSNQPQHF.

The chain joins TRBV5-8 to TRBJ2-1; 9 bases line up with TRBD2. This CDR3 spans 17 amino acids. Trimming cost V 0 bases and J 8 bases; bases outside gene matches: 12. CDR1 is SGHTS, CDR2 YDEGEE, per germline. The CDR3 sequence: CASSLAWSAGGRDEQFF. The CDR3 bases are TGTGCCAGCAGCTTGGCCTGGTCGGCGGGAGGGAGGGATGAGCAGTTCTTC.

This clonotype was counted only a few times. The V call is TRBV29-1, the J call TRBJ1-5, with 7 bases matching TRBD1. From germline, CDR1 is SQVTM and CDR2 ANQGSEA. Trimming removed 6 bases from V and 4 bases from J; junction bases left unmatched: 9. The CDR3 is 14 amino acids. This CDR3 reads CSVAPAGGNQPQHF. DNA for the CDR3: TGCAGCGTGGCCCCCGCAGGGGGGAATCAGCCCCAGCATTTT.

This clonotype came up many times. J is TRBJ1-1 and V is TRBV10-3, with D uncertain. V was cut by 10 bases and J by 6 bases, with 15 bases left in between. CDR3 length equals 12 residues. CDR1 and CDR2 from the germline V gene are ENHRY and SYGVKD. CDR3 sequence (DNA): TGTGCCACATCTGAGAAAATGTCTGAAGCTTTCTTT. It codes for CATSEKMSEAFF.

The rearrangement uses TRBV7-8 and TRBJ2-1; 9 positions match TRBD2. Germline trimming cut 5 bases from V and 0 bases from J; bases unmatched to any gene: 11. This CDR3 is built from 18 residues. The germline gives CDR1 SGHVS, CDR2 FQNEAQ. The chain's CDR3 is CASSPGGTSWSSYNEQFF. DNA for the CDR3: TGTGCCAGCAGCCCCGGGGGGACTAGCTGGAGCTCCTACAATGAGCAGTTCTTC.